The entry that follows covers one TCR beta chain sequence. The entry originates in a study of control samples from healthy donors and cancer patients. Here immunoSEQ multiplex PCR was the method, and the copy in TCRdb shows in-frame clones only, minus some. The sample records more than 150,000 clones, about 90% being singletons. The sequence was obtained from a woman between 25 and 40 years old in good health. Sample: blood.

The CDR3 region is CASTGMTSGRRNTGELFF. For the CDR3, the DNA is TGCGCCAGTACCGGGATGACTAGCGGGAGGCGGAACACCGGGGAGCTGTTTTTT. The chain is built from TRBV5-1 and TRBJ2-2; 13 bases map to TRBD2. Looked up from germline, CDR1 is SGHRS and CDR2 is YFSETQ. Trimming removed 8 bases from V and 1 base from J; junction bases left unmatched: 11. The CDR3 is 18 residues long.